Following are 8 T cell receptor beta chains from one sample sequenced in a study of CD8 T cells in Susac syndrome. Reverse transcription of about 0.5 to 1 ug RNA was carried out with random hexamers. MiXCR, run by TCRdb on the immunoSEQ multiplex PCR reads, gives a single entry per CDR3 protein. Found here are 200,000 or so distinct CDR3 sequences, 92% of them singletons; the top ten hold roughly 0.15%. Sequences were obtained from CD8+ T cells from PBMCs. These receptors were taken from a human donor with multiple sclerosis.

The V and J genes are TRBV4-1 and TRBJ2-7; 8 nucleotides agree with TRBD2. CDR1 MGHRA and CDR2 YSYEKL come from the germline V gene. The trim removed 0 bases at V and 5 bases at J, leaving 9 bases unmatched. The length of the CDR3 is 16 residues. The CDR3 nucleotides read TGCGCCAGCAGCCAAGATAGGCTAGCGGGCCCCCACGAGCAGTACTTC. Its protein is CASSQDRLAGPHEQYF.

This rearrangement joins TRBV24-1 to TRBJ2-1, with TRBD1 as a possible D gene (5 bases). Trimming stripped 4 bases from V and 4 bases from J, with 10 bases between. Germline CDR1 and CDR2: KGHDR and SFDVKD. The length of the CDR3 is 14 residues. The CDR3 nucleotides are TGTGCCACCAGTGACGCGGACACTTACAATGAGCAGTTCTTC. Translation gives CATSDADTYNEQFF.

The rearrangement links TRBV7-6 to TRBJ2-2, with 14 bases matching TRBD2. In germline, CDR1 is SGHVS, CDR2 FNYEAQ. Unmatched junction bases numbered 3, after V lost 4 bases and J lost 5 bases. CDR3 size: 16 residues. The chain's CDR3 is CASSSGLAGGTGELFF. CDR3 DNA: TGTGCCAGCAGCTCCGGACTAGCGGGAGGTACCGGGGAGCTGTTTTTT.

This clonotype was detected once. The chain uses TRBV20-1 and TRBJ1-2; possibly TRBD1 for D (5 bases). The CDR3 extends over 15 amino acids. The V end was cut by 0 bases, the J end by 6 bases, with 17 bases between. Germline lookup yields CDR1 DFQATT and CDR2 SNEGSKA (reference sequence). CDR3 in DNA: TGCAGTGCTAGAGATCGCGATCGGGGGTTTCATGGCTACACCTTC. Translation gives CSARDRDRGFHGYTF.

This chain uses TRBV4-3 with TRBJ2-4; a possible D gene is TRBD2 (5 bases). The CDR3 loop spans 15 amino acids. V lost 0 bases, J lost 3 bases, and 9 bases lay in between. Germline CDR1 is LGHNA and CDR2 is YSLEER. The CDR3 loop reads CASSQEWRVKNIQYF. CDR3 nucleotide sequence: TGCGCCAGCAGCCAAGAATGGCGGGTCAAAAACATTCAGTACTTC.

The chain employs TRBV27 and TRBJ1-2, with D perhaps matching TRBD1 (5 bases). CDR3 length: 14 amino acids. The germline CDR1 and CDR2 sequences are MNHEY and SMNVEV (reference sequence). V lost 2 bases and J lost 2, with 9 bases in between. The CDR3 loop reads CASSLAGTNYGYTF. The DNA for the CDR3 is TGTGCCAGCAGTTTAGCGGGGACCAACTATGGCTACACCTTC.

V is TRBV19 and J is TRBJ1-1; D gene ambiguous. V lost 6 bases and J 0 bases, leaving 8 bases between the germline ends. Germline assignment: CDR1 LNHDA and CDR2 SQIVND (reference sequence). The CDR3 sequence is 13 residues long. The CDR3 is CASRMGMNTEAFF. CDR3 in DNA: TGTGCCAGTAGGATGGGAATGAACACTGAAGCTTTCTTT.

This clonotype was picked up one time. The chain is built from TRBV7-3 and TRBJ2-5, with D perhaps matching TRBD1 or TRBD2 (5 bases each). The CDR3 loop spans 13 amino acids. Germline V CDR1 and CDR2: SGHTA, FQGTGA. V lost 5 bases to trimming and J lost 3 bases, with 10 bases between them. The CDR3 DNA follows: TGTGCCAGCAGCCCCGGGACGGAAGAGACCCAGTACTTC. This translates into CASSPGTEETQYF.